Below, one T cell receptor beta chain is given with its context. As yet, its antigen is unknown. The data were obtained in a study of OX40 agonist ivuxolimab in advanced cancers. Here immunoSEQ multiplex PCR was the method, and the copy in TCRdb shows in-frame clones only, minus some. The table has more than 20,000 clones, approximately 70% seen once. Germline values: CDR1 LNHDA, CDR2 SQIVND (reference sequence). The V gene end was trimmed by 3 bases and the J gene end by 5 bases; junction bases not matched to a gene: 5. This CDR3 is 14 amino acids long. Overall study findings and caveats: With doses of 0.1 to 3.0 mg/kg, CD4+ and CD8+ blood T cells had undergone clonal expansion by week 6.

Blood was sampled at baseline, cycle 4 day 1, and cycle 7 day 1. Material: CD4+ or CD8+ T cells sorted from blood, obtained in a trial of the OX40 agonist ivuxolimab. This rearrangement joins TRBV19 to TRBJ2-7; 9 bases are shared with TRBD1. The source is an adult with an advanced solid tumor such as melanoma, head and neck, liver or kidney cancer. CDR3 loop: CASSIGTGYNEQYF. CDR3 nucleotide sequence: TGTGCCAGTAGTATTGGGACAGGGTATAACGAGCAGTACTTC.